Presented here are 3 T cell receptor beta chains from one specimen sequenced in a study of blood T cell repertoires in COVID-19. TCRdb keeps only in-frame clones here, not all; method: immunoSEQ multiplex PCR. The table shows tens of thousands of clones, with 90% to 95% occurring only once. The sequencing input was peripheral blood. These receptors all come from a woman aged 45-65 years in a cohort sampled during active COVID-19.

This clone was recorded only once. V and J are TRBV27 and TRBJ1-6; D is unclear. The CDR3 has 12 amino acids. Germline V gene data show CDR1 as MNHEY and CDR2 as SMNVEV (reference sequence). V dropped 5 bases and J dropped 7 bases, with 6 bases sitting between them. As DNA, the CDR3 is TGTGCCAGCAGTACGACAAATTCACCCCTCCACTTT. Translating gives CASSTTNSPLHF.

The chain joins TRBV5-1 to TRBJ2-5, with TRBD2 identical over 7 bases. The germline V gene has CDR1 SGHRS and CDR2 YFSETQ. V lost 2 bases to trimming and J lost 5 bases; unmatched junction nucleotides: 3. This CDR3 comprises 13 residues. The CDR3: CASSFREGETQYF. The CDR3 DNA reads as TGCGCCAGCAGCTTTAGGGAGGGGGAGACCCAGTACTTC.

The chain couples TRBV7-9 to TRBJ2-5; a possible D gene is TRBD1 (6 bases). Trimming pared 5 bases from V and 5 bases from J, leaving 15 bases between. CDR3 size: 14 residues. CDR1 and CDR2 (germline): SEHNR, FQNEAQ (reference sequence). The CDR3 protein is CASSRIGGRETQYF. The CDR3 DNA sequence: TGTGCCAGCAGCCGTATAGGGGGTCGGGAGACCCAGTACTTC. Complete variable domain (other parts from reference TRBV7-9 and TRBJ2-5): DTGVSQNPRHKITKRGQNVTFRCDPISEHNRLYWYRQTLGQGPEFLTYFQNEAQLEKSRLLSDRFSAERPKGSFSTLEIQRTEQGDSAMYLCASSRIGGRETQYFGPGTRLLVL.